The 29 T cell receptor beta chains below come from one sample, sequenced in a study of T cell repertoires in cytomegalovirus infection. MiXCR was run by TCRdb on the reads, yielding one entry per CDR3 protein. Here the sample spans about 100,000 distinct CDR3 sequences, 20% to 25% being singletons. Sequencing was carried out using CD8+ T cells from PBMCs. Receptor source: a human donor in good health (CMV status not recorded). Some clones in this sample may be carry-over from other donors' samples.

The chain recombines TRBV20-1 with TRBJ2-7, with TRBD2 matching 12 bases. Germline CDR1 reads DFQATT; CDR2 reads SNEGSKA (reference sequence). Losses at the gene ends were 4 bases for V and 4 bases for J; bases not matched to a gene: 14. The CDR3 spans 17 residues. DNA for the CDR3: TGCAGTGCTAACCCCCACCTAGCGGGAGGGCCTATATACGAGCAGTACTTC. It translates to CSANPHLAGGPIYEQYF.

This chain uses TRBV6-4 with TRBJ2-3; a possible D gene is TRBD2 (5 bases). The germline V gene encodes CDR1 MRHNA and CDR2 SNTAGT. Trimming shortened V by 5 bases and J by 2 bases, and 11 bases separated the two germline ends. The CDR3 runs to 14 residues. The CDR3: CASSPTSDTDTQYF. DNA of the CDR3: TGTGCCAGCAGTCCAACTAGTGACACAGATACGCAGTATTTT.

This clonotype has a handful of counts. The chain employs TRBV3-1 and TRBJ2-7, with a possible D match to TRBD2 (6 bases). The V gene's germline CDR1 is LGHDT and CDR2 YNNKEL (reference sequence). CDR3 length: 15 amino acids. Trimming cost V 1 base and J 3 bases, with 13 bases left between them. The CDR3 reads CASSQGGDVYYEQYF. The CDR3 bases are TGTGCCAGCAGCCAAGGGGGGGACGTTTACTACGAGCAGTACTTC.

This clonotype was seen more than once but under ten times. The chain links TRBV28 to TRBJ2-7, with TRBD1 matching 7 bases. Germline CDR1 and CDR2: MDHEN and SYDVKM. V shed 0 bases and J 4 bases; nucleotides not matched to a gene: 6. This CDR3 region has 15 residues. The CDR3 protein is CASSLWGDSFYEQYF. The CDR3 coding sequence is TGTGCCAGCAGTTTATGGGGGGACAGCTTTTACGAGCAGTACTTC.

This rearrangement joins TRBV20-1 to TRBJ2-3; possibly TRBD2 for D (6 bases). This CDR3 is built from 15 residues. V dropped 3 bases and J dropped 2 bases, with 15 bases sitting between them. Germline CDR1 and CDR2: DFQATT and SNEGSKA (reference sequence). The CDR3 here is CSARVTGGYTDTQYF. CDR3 DNA sequence: TGCAGTGCTAGGGTTACCGGGGGTTACACAGATACGCAGTATTTT.

V is TRBV11-2 and J is TRBJ2-3; 8 bases line up with TRBD2. Per the germline V gene, CDR1 is SGHAT and CDR2 is FQNNGV. This CDR3 is 15 amino acids long. The J segment lost 3 bases and the V segment lost 5 bases, leaving 7 bases of the junction unmatched. The CDR3 loop reads CASSISGSGTDTQYF. The CDR3 region has the DNA TGTGCCAGCAGCATCAGCGGGAGTGGTACAGATACGCAGTATTTT. Filled out from reference TRBV11-2 and TRBJ2-3, the complete variable domain reads EAGVAQSPRYKIIEKRQSVAFWCNPISGHATLYWYQQILGQGPKLLIQFQNNGVVDDSQLPKDRFSAERLKGVDSTLKIQPAKLEDSAVYLCASSISGSGTDTQYFGPGTRLTVL.

The V gene is TRBV7-9, the J gene TRBJ1-6, with 8 positions matching TRBD1. Losses at the gene ends were 5 bases for V and 7 bases for J; bases not matched to a gene: 7. From germline, CDR1 is SEHNR and CDR2 FQNEAQ (reference sequence). The CDR3 runs to 15 residues. This CDR3 is CASSPTTGVNSPLHF. CDR3 DNA sequence: TGTGCCAGCAGCCCGACGACAGGGGTCAATTCACCCCTCCACTTT.

This clonotype showed up just once. The chain couples TRBV2 to TRBJ2-5, with 8 bases fitting TRBD1. The J segment lost 3 bases and the V segment lost 7 bases, leaving 7 bases of the junction unmatched. This CDR3 contains 14 residues. The germline CDR1 and CDR2 sequences are SNHLY and FYNNEI. The CDR3 DNA is TGTGCCAGCATCGTAGACAGGGGAGAAGAGACCCAGTACTTC. It codes for CASIVDRGEETQYF.

This clonotype was seen a few times. The chain recombines TRBV12-3 or TRBV12-4 with TRBJ2-5; a possible D gene is TRBD2 (5 bases). The germline V and J ends were trimmed by 3 bases and 4 bases, with 15 bases remaining between them. This CDR3 comprises 15 residues. The CDR3 sequence is CASSFQPVAGETQYF. The CDR3 region has the DNA TGTGCCAGCAGTTTCCAACCGGTGGCGGGAGAGACCCAGTACTTC.

The V gene is TRBV20-1, the J gene TRBJ2-7, with D perhaps given as TRBD1 or TRBD2 (5 bases each). Per germline, CDR1 DFQATT and CDR2 SNEGSKA (reference sequence). V lost 3 bases and J lost 6, with 12 bases in between. The CDR3 extends over 12 amino acids. The CDR3 here is CSARFEGSEQYF. CDR3 coding DNA: TGCAGTGCTAGGTTTGAGGGGTCCGAGCAGTACTTC.

J is TRBJ2-5 and V is TRBV15, with TRBD2 as a possible D gene (6 bases). There are 14 residues in the CDR3. V was shortened by 1 base and J by 4 bases, with 10 bases between the two germline ends. The germline V gene has CDR1 LNHNV and CDR2 YYDKDF (reference sequence). The CDR3 is CATSRVGGAETQYF. CDR3 nucleotides: TGTGCCACCAGCAGAGTTGGAGGGGCAGAGACCCAGTACTTC. The complete variable domain, with remaining parts taken from reference TRBV15 and TRBJ2-5, reads DAMVIQNPRYQVTQFGKPVTLSCSQTLNHNVMYWYQQKSSQAPKLLFHYYDKDFNNEADTPDNFQSRRPNTSFCFLDIRSPGLGDTAMYLCATSRVGGAETQYFGPGTRLLVL.

CDR3 sequence (DNA): TGTGCTAGTGGTTTGGACCGACTAGCGGCCTCCTACGAGCAGTACTTC. This encodes CASGLDRLAASYEQYF. This chain links TRBV12-5 with TRBJ2-7, with TRBD2 matching over 9 bases. The germline V gene encodes CDR1 LGHNT and CDR2 FRNRAP. The length of the CDR3 is 16 residues. The V gene end was trimmed by 1 base and the J gene end by 0 bases; junction bases not matched to a gene: 4.

This clonotype was counted between two and nine times. The gene calls are TRBV15 and TRBJ2-1; 9 positions match TRBD2. Germline V gene data show CDR1 as LNHNV and CDR2 as YYDKDF (reference sequence). After removal of 11 bases from V and 8 bases from J, the junction contained 13 bases not matched to a gene. This CDR3 contains 14 residues. In DNA form, the CDR3 reads TGTGCCTCCAAGCTTGGCGGGGGGGCCGATGAGCAGTTCTTC. Its translation is CASKLGGGADEQFF.

The chain is built from TRBV19 and TRBJ1-5; D is unresolved. Per the germline V gene, CDR1 is LNHDA and CDR2 is SQIVND (reference sequence). Trimming removed 4 bases from V and 6 bases from J, with 10 bases in between. This CDR3 is built from 13 residues. The CDR3 sequence is CASSRERGQPQHF. CDR3 in DNA: TGTGCCAGTAGTAGAGAACGGGGTCAGCCCCAGCATTTT.

There are a few counts of this clonotype. The rearrangement links TRBV6-1 to TRBJ1-2; 7 bases map to TRBD1. Trimming at V came to 8 bases and at J to 10 bases, leaving 16 bases not matched to a gene. The CDR3 sequence is 14 residues long. Looked up from germline, CDR1 is MNHNS and CDR2 is SASEGT. CDR3 residues: CASFRPRDSRIYTF. Here the CDR3 DNA reads TGTGCCAGCTTCCGGCCCCGGGACAGCAGGATCTACACCTTC.

V is TRBV10-3 and J is TRBJ2-7; 9 positions match TRBD1. This CDR3 spans 15 amino acids. In germline, CDR1 is ENHRY, CDR2 SYGVKD. V was pared by 4 bases and J by 3 bases, with 7 bases of the junction left unmatched. This CDR3 is CAISVKDRGFYEQYF. DNA for the CDR3: TGTGCCATCAGTGTAAAGGACAGGGGTTTCTACGAGCAGTACTTC.

CDR3 nucleotide sequence: TGCAGCGTTGTGGATAGCGGGAGGGCCGGGTACGAGCAGTACTTC. Protein: CSVVDSGRAGYEQYF. V is TRBV29-1 and J is TRBJ2-7; 11 nucleotides match TRBD2. Germline V gene lookup returns CDR1 SQVTM and CDR2 ANQGSEA. This CDR3 is 15 amino acids long. With V trimmed by 4 bases and J by 4 bases, 9 bases remained unmatched.

This clonotype was seen a handful of times. The chain links TRBV6-5 to TRBJ1-3, with D tentatively TRBD1 (6 bases). V was trimmed by 0 bases and J by 5 bases, leaving 11 bases between them. This CDR3 is 15 amino acids long. The V gene's germline CDR1 is MNHEY and CDR2 SVGAGI. The CDR3 bases are TGTGCCAGCAGTTACTCCGGGACAAGAAGAAACACCATATATTTT. It encodes CASSYSGTRRNTIYF.

V gene TRBV7-2 combines with J gene TRBJ1-1; no firm D call. V dropped 11 bases and J dropped 0 bases, with 13 bases sitting between them. The length of the CDR3 is 13 residues. Germline V gene sequence: CDR1 SGHTA, CDR2 FQGNSA. CDR3 in amino acids: CAGLWSLNTEAFF. The CDR3 DNA is TGTGCCGGATTGTGGTCTTTGAACACTGAAGCTTTCTTT.

This clonotype turned up a few times. The CDR3 DNA reads TGTGCCAGCACCAAACAAAACGAGCAGTACTTC. Translating it yields CASTKQNEQYF. The J gene is TRBJ2-7, the V gene TRBV5-6, with D uncertain. The ends were cut back, 6 bases at V and 5 bases at J, with 9 bases in the middle. This CDR3 contains 11 residues. Germline values: CDR1 SGHDT, CDR2 YYEEEE.

This clonotype has at least ten counts. The chain uses TRBV12-3 or TRBV12-4 and TRBJ2-7; 12 nucleotides line up with TRBD2. This CDR3 has 15 amino acids. The V gene end was trimmed by 6 bases and the J gene end by 2 bases; junction bases not matched to a gene: 5. CDR3 DNA sequence: TGTGCCAGCAGCGCAACTAGCGGGGGGACCTACGAGCAGTACTTC. Its protein is CASSATSGGTYEQYF.

The chain recombines TRBV11-2 with TRBJ2-5; tentative D call: TRBD1 (6 bases). The CDR3 has 15 amino acids. The V gene lost 3 bases and the J gene lost 2 bases, with 13 bases spanning the gap. Germline V gene lookup returns CDR1 SGHAT and CDR2 FQNNGV. CDR3 sequence: CASSLEDSRQETQYF. The CDR3 DNA sequence: TGTGCCAGCAGCTTGGAGGACAGCCGACAAGAGACCCAGTACTTC. The whole variable domain, filled in from reference TRBV11-2 and TRBJ2-5, reads EAGVAQSPRYKIIEKRQSVAFWCNPISGHATLYWYQQILGQGPKLLIQFQNNGVVDDSQLPKDRFSAERLKGVDSTLKIQPAKLEDSAVYLCASSLEDSRQETQYFGPGTRLLVL.

The chain is built from TRBV20-1 and TRBJ2-1; 8 positions match TRBD2. CDR3 length: 15 amino acids. Trimming at V came to 0 bases and at J to 6 bases, leaving 7 bases not matched to a gene. Germline lookup yields CDR1 DFQATT and CDR2 SNEGSKA (reference sequence). The CDR3, as DNA: TGCAGTGCTAGAGATCGAGGACTAGCCCCCAATGAGCAGTTCTTC. Translated: CSARDRGLAPNEQFF.

The CDR3 sequence: CASRPGSRSYNSPLHF. The CDR3 region has the DNA TGTGCCAGCAGGCCGGGCAGTCGCTCCTATAATTCACCCCTCCACTTT. The chain links TRBV12-3 or TRBV12-4 to TRBJ1-6; the D is unclear. With 6 bases removed from V and 0 bases from J, the gap between germline ends came to 12 bases. This CDR3 region has 16 residues.

This clonotype was found a few times. The J gene is TRBJ1-5, the V gene TRBV4-2, with unresolved D. The V and J ends lost 1 base and 7 bases respectively, with 8 bases between them. CDR1 and CDR2 (germline): LGHNA, YNFKEQ. The CDR3 spans 13 residues. The CDR3 nucleotides are TGTGCCAGCAGCCAAGCTGAGCGGCAGCCCCAGCATTTT. Its protein product is CASSQAERQPQHF.

This clonotype has a handful of counts. This CDR3 is CASSQDRQGWYGYTF. The CDR3, as DNA: TGTGCCAGCAGCCAAGATCGTCAGGGCTGGTATGGCTACACCTTC. V and J are TRBV14 and TRBJ1-2; TRBD1 might be the D (5 bases). The CDR3 totals 15 residues. Germline V gene lookup returns CDR1 SGHDN and CDR2 FVKESK. V was cut by 0 bases and J by 5 bases, with 13 bases left in between. The variable domain in full, with the rest retrieved from reference TRBV14 and TRBJ1-2, is EAGVTQFPSHSVIEKGQTVTLRCDPISGHDNLYWYRRVMGKEIKFLLHFVKESKQDESGMPNNRFLAERTGGTYSTLKVQPAELEDSGVYFCASSQDRQGWYGYTFGSGTRLTVV.

The V gene is TRBV20-1, the J gene TRBJ2-7; perhaps D is TRBD1 or TRBD2 (5 bases each). The CDR3 runs 13 residues. Between the trimmed V and J ends, which lost 1 base and 2 bases, there was a span of 9 bases. Germline values: CDR1 DFQATT, CDR2 SNEGSKA (reference sequence). CDR3 protein: CSARGGSTYEQYF. The DNA of the CDR3 is TGCAGTGCTAGAGGGGGGAGTACCTACGAGCAGTACTTC.

A note on this clonotype: A clone one base away is much larger, so this may be a read error. The chain joins TRBV7-9 to TRBJ2-2; 11 bases align to TRBD2. The CDR3 covers 17 residues. In germline, CDR1 is SEHNR, CDR2 FQNEAQ (reference sequence). In nucleotides, the CDR3 is TGTGCCAGCAGAGCTTACCTGTTAGCGGGGGGGGCCGGGGAGCTGTCTTTT. This encodes CASRAYLLAGGAGELSF. The full variable domain, rest sourced from reference TRBV7-9 and TRBJ2-2, is DTGVSQNPRHKITKRGQNVTFRCDPISEHNRLYWYRQTLGQGPEFLTYFQNEAQLEKSRLLSDRFSAERPKGSFSTLEIQRTEQGDSAMYLCASRAYLLAGGAGELSFGEGSRLTVL.

The chain carries TRBV12-3 or TRBV12-4 and TRBJ1-3; D remains unclear. The CDR3 has 14 amino acids. V was clipped by 7 bases and J by 0 bases, with 10 bases between them. For the CDR3, the DNA is TGTGCCAGCACCGCAATTAGCTCTGGAAACACCATATATTTT. It yields the protein CASTAISSGNTIYF.